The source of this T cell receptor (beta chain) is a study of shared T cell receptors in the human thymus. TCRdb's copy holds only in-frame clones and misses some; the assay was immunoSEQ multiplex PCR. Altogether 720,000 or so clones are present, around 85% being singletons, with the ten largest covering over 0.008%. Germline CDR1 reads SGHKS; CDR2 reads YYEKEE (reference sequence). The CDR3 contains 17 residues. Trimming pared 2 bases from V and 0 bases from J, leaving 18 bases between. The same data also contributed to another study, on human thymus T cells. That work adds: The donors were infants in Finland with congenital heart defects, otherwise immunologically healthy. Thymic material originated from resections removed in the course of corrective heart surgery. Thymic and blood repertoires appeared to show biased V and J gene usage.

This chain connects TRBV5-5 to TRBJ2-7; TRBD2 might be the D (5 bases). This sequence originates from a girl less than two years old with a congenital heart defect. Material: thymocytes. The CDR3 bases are TGTGCCAGCAGCTTTATCCCCTCGACGGGGAGCTCCTACGAGCAGTACTTC. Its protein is CASSFIPSTGSSYEQYF.